This T cell receptor (beta chain) is drawn from a study of blood T cell repertoires in COVID-19. About the research overall: Material from acute and convalescent COVID-19 was sourced from the United States, Italy and Spain. In each case, the material was cDNA or gDNA derived from T cells, B-cell-depleted T cells, or PBMCs.

The CDR3 is 14 amino acids. Per germline, CDR1 SNHLY and CDR2 FYNNEI. Trimming took 7 bases from V and 3 from J, leaving 15 bases between them. In the authors' methods: Estimation of nucleated cell counts was performed using reference gene primer amplification. Repertoires were generated with immunoSEQ multiplex PCR, while TCRdb's copy carries only in-frame clones and drops some. The V and J calls and clone size come from that table; D and trimming were worked out from the DNA. The data show about 240,000 clones, about 86% seen once. The count of this clone is one. This chain connects TRBV2 to TRBJ1-2; possible D gene TRBD1, 5 bases. Sequencing was done on a sample of peripheral blood. This clonotype was obtained from a man aged 55 to 70 with acute or convalescent COVID-19. The CDR3: CASNTARVDYGYTF. As DNA, the CDR3 is TGTGCCAGCAATACGGCCAGGGTTGACTATGGCTACACCTTC.